Below, 19 T cell receptor beta chains from the same sample are listed, as sequenced in a study of cytomegalovirus exposure and HLA in healthy donors. The PCR had 60 Vbeta and 13 Jbeta primers. Produced via immunoSEQ multiplex PCR; TCRdb's table is partial and in-frame only. This table holds approximately 120,000 clones. Sequenced input: PBMCs. These receptors were taken from a man younger than 40 in good health and CMV-seronegative.

This rearrangement joins TRBV7-8 to TRBJ1-1; TRBD1 matches 7 bases. The length of the CDR3 is 13 residues. The V gene end was trimmed by 1 base and the J gene end by 10 bases; junction bases not matched to a gene: 6. CDR1 is SGHVS, CDR2 FQNEAQ, per germline. DNA of the CDR3: TGTGCCAGCAGCTTAGAACAGGGGTCGAGAGCTTTCTTT. Translating it yields CASSLEQGSRAFF.

V gene TRBV6-1 combines with J gene TRBJ2-5, with D possibly matching TRBD2 (6 bases). The ends were cut back, 4 bases at V and 2 bases at J, with 8 bases in the middle. The germline gives CDR1 MNHNS, CDR2 SASEGT. This CDR3 has 13 residues. This CDR3 reads CASSVGGQETQYF. The CDR3 nucleotides are TGTGCCAGCAGTGTGGGGGGACAAGAGACCCAGTACTTC.

This chain joins TRBV5-1 and TRBJ2-7; TRBD1 matches 8 bases. Germline values: CDR1 SGHRS, CDR2 YFSETQ. J was trimmed by 2 bases and V by 5 bases; bases with no gene match: 6. CDR3 length: 14 amino acids. CDR3 sequence: CASRTGTGPYEQYF. CDR3 sequence (DNA): TGCGCCAGCAGAACCGGGACAGGTCCCTACGAGCAGTACTTC.

The chain recombines TRBV10-1 with TRBJ2-5; 12 bases match TRBD1. Trimming cost V 2 bases and J 5 bases; bases outside gene matches: 12. Germline CDR1 is WNHNN and CDR2 is SYGVQD (reference sequence). This CDR3 has 18 residues. CDR3 DNA: TGCGCCAGCAGTGAGCCCCGGGGACAGGGGGCTCGTTTGGAGACCCAGTACTTC. Translated: CASSEPRGQGARLETQYF.

V and J are TRBV28 and TRBJ2-7, with TRBD2 matching over 8 bases. Losses at the gene ends were 3 bases for V and 2 bases for J; bases not matched to a gene: 9. The CDR3 sequence is 16 residues long. Germline V lookup: CDR1 MDHEN, CDR2 SYDVKM. CDR3 region: CASSFLPSGSTYEQYF. CDR3 nucleotides: TGTGCCAGCAGTTTTTTACCGAGCGGGAGTACCTACGAGCAGTACTTC.

This chain links TRBV11-2 with TRBJ2-1, with D perhaps TRBD2 (5 bases). Germline-derived CDR1 and CDR2 are SGHAT and FQNNGV. The CDR3 is 13 amino acids. V lost 4 bases to trimming and J lost 8 bases, with 12 bases between them. CDR3 sequence (DNA): TGTGCCAGCAGCTCGGTAACTAGGGATGAGCAGTTCTTC. Translation: CASSSVTRDEQFF.

Note on this clone: Given the absence of the conserved phenylalanine or tryptophan at the CDR3 end, a read error is likely. This sequence joins TRBV7-2 and TRBJ2-7; TRBD2 matches at 13 bases. The CDR3 runs 18 residues. Trimming at V came to 3 bases and at J to 3 bases, leaving 11 bases not matched to a gene. Germline CDR1 reads SGHTA; CDR2 reads FQGNSA. This CDR3 reads CASSFRTSGRPDFYEQYL. The CDR3 DNA reads TGTGCCAGCAGCTTCAGGACTAGCGGGAGACCGGACTTCTACGAGCAGTACCTC.

The rearrangement uses TRBV7-9 and TRBJ2-7, with TRBD2 as a possible D gene (6 bases). Trimming pared 5 bases from V and 0 bases from J, leaving 8 bases between. The length of the CDR3 is 13 residues. Germline loops: CDR1 SEHNR, CDR2 FQNEAQ (reference sequence). CDR3 region: CASSAGFSYEQYF. The DNA for the CDR3 is TGTGCCAGCAGCGCGGGATTCTCCTACGAGCAGTACTTC.

This sequence joins TRBV7-8 and TRBJ2-5, with 8 bases lining up with TRBD1. Germline-derived CDR1 and CDR2 are SGHVS and FQNEAQ. The V and J ends lost 1 base and 4 bases, in that order; junction bases with no gene match: 8. The length of the CDR3 is 16 residues. In DNA form, the CDR3 reads TGTGCCAGCAGCTTAGTTGTGACAGGGGTTAGAGAGACCCAGTACTTC. Amino acid sequence: CASSLVVTGVRETQYF.

This chain uses TRBV28 with TRBJ2-7; D not resolved. The CDR3 sequence is 12 residues long. V dropped 6 bases and J dropped 1 base, with 7 bases sitting between them. Per the germline V gene, CDR1 is MDHEN and CDR2 is SYDVKM. This chain's CDR3 is CASRYGSYEQYF. The CDR3 DNA sequence: TGTGCCAGCAGATACGGGTCCTACGAGCAGTACTTC.

The rearrangement uses TRBV10-2 and TRBJ2-5, with 8 bases aligning to TRBD1. The length of the CDR3 is 12 residues. V was clipped by 7 bases and J by 5 bases; unmatched bases: 3. CDR1 WSHSY and CDR2 SAAADI come from the germline V gene. CDR3 region: CASNTGGETQYF. As DNA, the CDR3 is TGCGCCAGCAACACAGGGGGGGAGACCCAGTACTTC.

The J gene is TRBJ2-5, the V gene TRBV5-6; 12 nucleotides align to TRBD2. The J call may be incorrect, as the DNA end agrees better with TRBJ2-7. Looked up from germline, CDR1 is SGHDT and CDR2 is YYEEEE. The CDR3 has 18 residues. In DNA form, the CDR3 reads TGTGCCAGCAGCTTCGGACTAGCGGGAAACCTTGTTTTCCACGAGCAGTACTTC. This translates into CASSFGLAGNLVFHEQYF.

The chain uses TRBV29-1 and TRBJ2-1; D is possibly TRBD1 (6 bases). With 7 bases removed from V and 3 bases from J, the gap between germline ends came to 19 bases. Germline CDR1 reads SQVTM; CDR2 reads ANQGSEA. The CDR3 length is 15 residues. The chain's CDR3 is CSASVVQGHYNEQFF. In DNA form, the CDR3 reads TGCAGCGCCTCAGTAGTCCAGGGGCACTACAATGAGCAGTTCTTC.

The gene calls are TRBV27 and TRBJ2-1; D is uncertain. Trimming stripped 6 bases from V and 8 bases from J, with 14 bases between. The length of the CDR3 is 13 residues. CDR1 MNHEY and CDR2 SMNVEV come from the germline V gene (reference sequence). The DNA for the CDR3 is TGTGCCAGCAGACCCTCTAATATCCATGAGCAGTTCTTC. Protein sequence: CASRPSNIHEQFF.

The genes are TRBV7-2 and TRBJ2-7, with 8 bases that match TRBD1. From germline, CDR1 is SGHTA and CDR2 FQGNSA. The J segment lost 1 base and the V segment lost 4 bases, leaving 15 bases of the junction unmatched. CDR3 length equals 18 residues. As DNA, the CDR3 is TGTGCCAGCAGCTCGTCGCTACTTAGACAGGGGAATTCCTACGAGCAGTACTTC. Protein sequence: CASSSSLLRQGNSYEQYF.

The gene calls are TRBV4-2 and TRBJ2-1, with TRBD2 matching 7 bases. The V gene end was trimmed by 4 bases and the J gene end by 5 bases; junction bases not matched to a gene: 8. The CDR3 is 15 amino acids. Germline CDR1 is LGHNA and CDR2 is YNFKEQ. CDR3 in DNA: TGTGCCAGCAGCCGGGCGGGAGCTCCCGACAATGAGCAGTTCTTC. It yields the protein CASSRAGAPDNEQFF.

This chain uses TRBV5-4 with TRBJ2-3; D possibly corresponds to TRBD2 (6 bases). Germline V CDR1 and CDR2: SGHNT, YYREEE (reference sequence). V shed 4 bases and J shed 3 bases, with 18 bases lying between them. The CDR3 spans 16 residues. This chain's CDR3 is CASSPNWGEATDTQYF. The DNA of the CDR3 is TGTGCCAGCAGCCCAAACTGGGGGGAAGCAACAGATACGCAGTATTTT.

This rearrangement joins TRBV7-9 to TRBJ1-3; no reliable D call. Germline-derived CDR1 and CDR2 are SEHNR and FQNEAQ (reference sequence). The CDR3 is 17 residues long. V lost 1 base and J lost 0, with 13 bases in between. The CDR3 nucleotides read TGTGCCAGCAGCTTAGGACGGATTAGCAGCTCTGGAAACACCATATATTTT. Its protein product is CASSLGRISSSGNTIYF. The complete variable domain, with remaining parts taken from reference TRBV7-9 and TRBJ1-3, reads DTGVSQNPRHKITKRGQNVTFRCDPISEHNRLYWYRQTLGQGPEFLTYFQNEAQLEKSRLLSDRFSAERPKGSFSTLEIQRTEQGDSAMYLCASSLGRISSSGNTIYFGEGSWLTVV.

The chain employs TRBV19 and TRBJ2-5; 8 bases are a match to TRBD2. The DNA end is a closer match to TRBJ2-7, so the J assignment may be wrong. Germline values: CDR1 LNHDA, CDR2 SQIVND (reference sequence). This CDR3 has 15 amino acids. CDR3 sequence reads: CASSAGLGSSYEQYF. DNA of the CDR3: TGTGCCAGTAGCGCGGGACTAGGGAGCTCCTACGAGCAGTACTTC.